These T cell receptor beta chains were read from a single sample in a study of cytomegalovirus exposure and HLA in healthy donors. Here immunoSEQ multiplex PCR was the method, and the copy in TCRdb shows in-frame clones only, minus some. The sample has under 150,000 clones; 70% to 80% are singletons. Sequenced: PBMCs. The receptors shown here come from a male donor in good health and CMV-seronegative. The CDR3 runs from the conserved cysteine through the conserved F or W. A D gene is named only where the DNA matches it firmly.

D: NA; V: TRBV27; J: TRBJ2-7; CDR3: CASRAQVSYEQYF
D: NA; V: TRBV5-8; J: TRBJ1-5; CDR3: CASSFTGRSNQPQHF
D: TRBD2; V: TRBV14; J: TRBJ2-5; CDR3: CASSPGTSRETQYF
D: NA; V: TRBV15; J: TRBJ2-6; CDR3: CATSRRRAGPPGANVLTF
D: TRBD2; V: TRBV27; J: TRBJ2-7; CDR3: CASSSGSRGGREQYF
D: NA; V: TRBV11-2; J: TRBJ1-6; CDR3: CASSSGRSPLHF
D: TRBD2; V: TRBV5-1; J: TRBJ2-5; CDR3: CASSKTSGGGTQYF
D: TRBD2; V: TRBV5-1; J: TRBJ2-7; CDR3: CASSSGGEFSYEQYF
D: NA; V: TRBV19; J: TRBJ1-1; CDR3: CASSIPSSGGTEAFF
D: TRBD1; V: TRBV6-5; J: TRBJ1-2; CDR3: CASSRGQGYYGYTF
D: NA; V: TRBV6-5; J: TRBJ2-5; CDR3: CASSDLYETQYF